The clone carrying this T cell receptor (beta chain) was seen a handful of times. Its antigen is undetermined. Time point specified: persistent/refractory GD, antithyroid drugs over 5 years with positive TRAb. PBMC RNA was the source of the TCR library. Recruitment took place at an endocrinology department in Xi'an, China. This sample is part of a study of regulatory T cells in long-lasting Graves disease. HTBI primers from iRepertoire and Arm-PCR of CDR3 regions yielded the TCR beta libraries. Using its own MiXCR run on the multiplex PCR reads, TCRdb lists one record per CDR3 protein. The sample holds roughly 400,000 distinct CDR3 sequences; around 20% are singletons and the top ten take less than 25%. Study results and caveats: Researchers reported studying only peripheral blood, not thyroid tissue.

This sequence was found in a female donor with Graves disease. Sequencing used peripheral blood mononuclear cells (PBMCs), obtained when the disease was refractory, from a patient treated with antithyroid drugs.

The CDR3 here is CASSLPNPGPDTQYF. The DNA of the CDR3 is TGTGCCAGCAGCTTACCGAACCCAGGGCCAGATACGCAGTATTTT. This chain joins TRBV7-9 and TRBJ2-3; D may be TRBD1 (5 bases). The CDR3 is made up of 15 amino acids. V lost 2 bases and J 4 bases, leaving 13 bases between the germline ends. Germline CDR1 is SEHNR and CDR2 is FQNEAQ (reference sequence).